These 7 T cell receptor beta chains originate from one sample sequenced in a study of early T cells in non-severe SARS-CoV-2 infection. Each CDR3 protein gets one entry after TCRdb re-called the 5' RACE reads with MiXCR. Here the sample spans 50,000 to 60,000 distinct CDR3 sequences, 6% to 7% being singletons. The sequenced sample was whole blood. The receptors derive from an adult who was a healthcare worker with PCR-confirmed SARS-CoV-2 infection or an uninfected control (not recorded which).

This CDR3 is CSVGRPNEEQYF. CDR3 coding DNA: TGCAGCGTTGGGCGACCGAACGAGGAGCAGTACTTC. The chain uses TRBV29-1 and TRBJ2-7; D is uncertain. CDR1 is SQVTM and CDR2 is ANQGSEA in the germline V gene. This CDR3 has 12 amino acids. With 4 bases removed from V and 7 bases from J, the gap between germline ends came to 14 bases.

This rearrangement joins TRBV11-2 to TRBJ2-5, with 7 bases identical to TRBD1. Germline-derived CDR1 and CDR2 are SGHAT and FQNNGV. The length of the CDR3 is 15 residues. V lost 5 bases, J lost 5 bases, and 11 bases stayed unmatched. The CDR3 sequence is CASSPQGVSYETQYF. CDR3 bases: TGTGCCAGCAGCCCCCAGGGGGTTTCTTATGAGACCCAGTACTTC.

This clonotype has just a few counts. Here the CDR3 reads CASSLVSRQETQYF. Here the CDR3 DNA reads TGTGCCAGCAGCTTAGTTTCTCGACAAGAGACCCAGTACTTC. The chain is built from TRBV7-6 and TRBJ2-5; D is undetermined. V lost 1 base, J lost 2 bases, and 8 bases lay in between. Per germline, CDR1 SGHVS and CDR2 FNYEAQ. This CDR3 comprises 14 residues.

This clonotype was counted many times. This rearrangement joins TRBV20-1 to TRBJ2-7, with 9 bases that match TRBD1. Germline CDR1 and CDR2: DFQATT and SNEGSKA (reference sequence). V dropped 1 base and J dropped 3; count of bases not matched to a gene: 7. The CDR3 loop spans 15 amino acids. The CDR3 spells CSARVTGTGRYEQYF. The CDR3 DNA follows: TGCAGTGCTAGAGTTACCGGGACAGGGCGCTACGAGCAGTACTTC.

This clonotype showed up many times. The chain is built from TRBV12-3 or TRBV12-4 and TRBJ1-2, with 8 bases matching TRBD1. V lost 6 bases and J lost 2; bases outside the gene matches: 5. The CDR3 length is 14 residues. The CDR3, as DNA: TGTGCCAGCAGGTCCCCAGGGGGCAACTATGGCTACACCTTC. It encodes CASRSPGGNYGYTF.

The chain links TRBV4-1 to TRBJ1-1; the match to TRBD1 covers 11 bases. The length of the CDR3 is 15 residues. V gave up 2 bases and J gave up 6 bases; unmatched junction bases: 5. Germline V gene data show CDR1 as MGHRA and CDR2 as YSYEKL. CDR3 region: CASSQMGQGESEAFF. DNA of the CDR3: TGCGCCAGCAGCCAAATGGGACAGGGGGAGTCTGAAGCTTTCTTT.

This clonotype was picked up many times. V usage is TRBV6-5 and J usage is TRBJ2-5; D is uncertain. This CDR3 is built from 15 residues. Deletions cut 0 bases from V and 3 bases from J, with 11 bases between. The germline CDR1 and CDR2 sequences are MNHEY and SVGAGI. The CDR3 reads CASSYSIGGKETQYF. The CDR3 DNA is TGTGCCAGCAGTTACTCGATTGGCGGTAAAGAGACCCAGTACTTC.